This TCR beta chain was retrieved from a study of OX40 agonist ivuxolimab in advanced cancers. The method was immunoSEQ multiplex PCR; TCRdb's version includes in-frame clones alone and lacks a portion of them. This table has about 59,000 clones, roughly 90% appearing once. Trimming took off 5 bases at V and 1 base at J, with 11 bases between the two ends. The CDR3 is 14 amino acids. Per germline, CDR1 SEHNR and CDR2 FQNEAQ (reference sequence). The specimen comprised CD4+ or CD8+ T cells sorted from blood, sampled in a trial of the OX40 agonist ivuxolimab. The sequence came from an adult with an advanced solid tumor such as melanoma, head and neck, liver or kidney cancer. V usage is TRBV7-9 and J usage is TRBJ1-1; possibly TRBD1 for D (5 bases). The CDR3 is CASSTGRRNTEAFF. The CDR3 coding sequence is TGTGCCAGCAGCACGGGACGGCGGAACACTGAAGCTTTCTTT. Combining the CDR3 with reference TRBV7-9 and TRBJ1-1 gives the whole variable domain DTGVSQNPRHKITKRGQNVTFRCDPISEHNRLYWYRQTLGQGPEFLTYFQNEAQLEKSRLLSDRFSAERPKGSFSTLEIQRTEQGDSAMYLCASSTGRRNTEAFFGQGTRLTVV.